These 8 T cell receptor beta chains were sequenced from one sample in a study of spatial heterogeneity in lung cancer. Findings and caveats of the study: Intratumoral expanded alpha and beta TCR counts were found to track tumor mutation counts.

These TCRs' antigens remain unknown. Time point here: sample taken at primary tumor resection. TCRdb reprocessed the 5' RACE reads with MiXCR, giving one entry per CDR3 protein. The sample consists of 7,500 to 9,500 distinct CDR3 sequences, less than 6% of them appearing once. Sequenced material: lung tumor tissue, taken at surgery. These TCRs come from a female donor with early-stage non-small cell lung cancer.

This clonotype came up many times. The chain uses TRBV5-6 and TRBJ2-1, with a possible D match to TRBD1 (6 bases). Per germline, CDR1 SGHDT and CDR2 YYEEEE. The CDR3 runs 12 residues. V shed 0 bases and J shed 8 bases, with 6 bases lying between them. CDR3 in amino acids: CASSLGTDEQFF. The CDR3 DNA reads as TGTGCCAGCAGCTTGGGGACAGATGAGCAGTTCTTC.

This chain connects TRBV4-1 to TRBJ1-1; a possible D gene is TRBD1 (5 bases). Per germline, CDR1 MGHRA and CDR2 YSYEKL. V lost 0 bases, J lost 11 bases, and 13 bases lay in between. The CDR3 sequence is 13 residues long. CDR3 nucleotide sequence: TGCGCCAGCAGCCAAGATTGGACACTCGGGGCTTTCTTT. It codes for CASSQDWTLGAFF.

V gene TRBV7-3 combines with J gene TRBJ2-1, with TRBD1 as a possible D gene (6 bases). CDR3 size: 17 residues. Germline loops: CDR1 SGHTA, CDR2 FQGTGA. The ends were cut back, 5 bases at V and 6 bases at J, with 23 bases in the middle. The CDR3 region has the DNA TGTGCCAGCAGCCCTCAGAGGATGACAGGTTATACCAATGAGCAGTTCTTC. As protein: CASSPQRMTGYTNEQFF.

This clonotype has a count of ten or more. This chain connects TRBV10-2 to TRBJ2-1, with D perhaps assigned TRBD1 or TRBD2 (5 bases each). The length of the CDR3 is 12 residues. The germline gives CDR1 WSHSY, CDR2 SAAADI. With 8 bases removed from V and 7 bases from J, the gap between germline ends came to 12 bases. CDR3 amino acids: CASYEGMNEQFF. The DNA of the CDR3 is TGCGCCAGCTACGAGGGGATGAATGAGCAGTTCTTC.

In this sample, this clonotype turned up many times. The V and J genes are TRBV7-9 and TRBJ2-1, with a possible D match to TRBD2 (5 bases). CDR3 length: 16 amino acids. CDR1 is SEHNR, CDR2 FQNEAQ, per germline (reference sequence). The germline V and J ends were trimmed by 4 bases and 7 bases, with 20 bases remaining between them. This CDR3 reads CASSSSGVYGENEQFF. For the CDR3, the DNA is TGTGCCAGCAGCTCCAGCGGCGTCTATGGGGAAAATGAGCAGTTCTTC.

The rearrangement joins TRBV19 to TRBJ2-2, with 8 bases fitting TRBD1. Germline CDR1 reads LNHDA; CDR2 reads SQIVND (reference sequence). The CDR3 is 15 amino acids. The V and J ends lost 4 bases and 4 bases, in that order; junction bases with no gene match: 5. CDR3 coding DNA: TGTGCCAGTAGTAGAGGACAGGGCGGCACCGGGGAGCTGTTTTTT. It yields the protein CASSRGQGGTGELFF.

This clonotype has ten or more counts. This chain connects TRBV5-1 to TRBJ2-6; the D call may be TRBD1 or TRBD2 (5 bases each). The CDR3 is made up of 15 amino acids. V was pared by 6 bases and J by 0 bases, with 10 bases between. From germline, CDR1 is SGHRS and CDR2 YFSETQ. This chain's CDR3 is CASKMGDSGANVLTF. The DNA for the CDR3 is TGCGCCAGCAAAATGGGGGACTCTGGGGCCAACGTCCTGACTTTC.

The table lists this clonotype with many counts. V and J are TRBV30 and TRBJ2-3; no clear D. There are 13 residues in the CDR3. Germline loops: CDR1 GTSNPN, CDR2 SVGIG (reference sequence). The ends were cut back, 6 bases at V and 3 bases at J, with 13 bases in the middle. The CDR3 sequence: CACHGLVTDTQYF. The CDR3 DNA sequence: TGTGCCTGTCATGGGCTAGTTACAGATACGCAGTATTTT.